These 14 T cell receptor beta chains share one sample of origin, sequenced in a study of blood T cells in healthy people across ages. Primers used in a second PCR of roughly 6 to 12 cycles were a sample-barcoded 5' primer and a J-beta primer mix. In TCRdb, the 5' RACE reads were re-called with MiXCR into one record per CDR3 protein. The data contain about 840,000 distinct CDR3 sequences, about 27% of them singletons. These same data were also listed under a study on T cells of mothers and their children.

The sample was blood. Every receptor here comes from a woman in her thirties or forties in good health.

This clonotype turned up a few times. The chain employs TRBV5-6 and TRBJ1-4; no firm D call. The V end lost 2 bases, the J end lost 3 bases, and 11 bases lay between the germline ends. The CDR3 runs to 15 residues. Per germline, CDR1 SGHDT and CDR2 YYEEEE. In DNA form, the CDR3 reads TGTGCCAGCAGCTTCGGCGCTGGGGCTAATGAAAAACTGTTTTTT. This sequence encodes CASSFGAGANEKLFF.

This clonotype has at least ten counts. The CDR3 DNA reads TGTGCCAGCAGCCCACTGACGGGCTATGGCTACACCTTC. It codes for CASSPLTGYGYTF. V gene TRBV7-2 combines with J gene TRBJ1-2; no definite D call. Per the germline V gene, CDR1 is SGHTA and CDR2 is FQGNSA. The V end lost 5 bases, the J end lost 4 bases, and 11 bases lay between the germline ends. The CDR3 sequence is 13 residues long.

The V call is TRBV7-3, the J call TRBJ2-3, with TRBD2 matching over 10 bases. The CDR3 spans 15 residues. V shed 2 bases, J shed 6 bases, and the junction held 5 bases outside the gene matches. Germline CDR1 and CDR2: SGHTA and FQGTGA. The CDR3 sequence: CASSLQRGGRDTQYF. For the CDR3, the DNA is TGTGCCAGCAGCTTACAGCGGGGGGGCCGGGATACGCAGTATTTT.

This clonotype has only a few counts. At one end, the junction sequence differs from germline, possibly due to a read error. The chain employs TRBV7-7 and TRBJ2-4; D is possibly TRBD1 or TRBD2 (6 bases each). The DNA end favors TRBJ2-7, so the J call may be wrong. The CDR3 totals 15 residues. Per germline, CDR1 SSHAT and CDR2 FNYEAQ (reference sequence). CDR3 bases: TGTGCTAGCAGCTTAGCGGAGGGGGTGCCCTACGAGCAGTACTTC. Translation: CASSLAEGVPYEQYF.

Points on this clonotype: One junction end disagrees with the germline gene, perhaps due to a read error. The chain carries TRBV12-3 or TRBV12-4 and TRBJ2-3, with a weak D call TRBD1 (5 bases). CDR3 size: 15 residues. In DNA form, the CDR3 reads TGTGCCAGCAGTTTGGGCAGGACGGACACAGATACGGAGTATTTT. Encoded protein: CASSLGRTDTDTEYF.

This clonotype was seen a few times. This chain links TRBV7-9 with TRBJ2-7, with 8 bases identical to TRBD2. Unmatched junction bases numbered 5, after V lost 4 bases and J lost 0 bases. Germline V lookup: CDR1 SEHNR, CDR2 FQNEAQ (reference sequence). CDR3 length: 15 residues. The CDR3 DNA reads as TGTGCCAGCAGCTCTACCGGGACTAGCTCCTACGAGCAGTACTTC. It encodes CASSSTGTSSYEQYF.

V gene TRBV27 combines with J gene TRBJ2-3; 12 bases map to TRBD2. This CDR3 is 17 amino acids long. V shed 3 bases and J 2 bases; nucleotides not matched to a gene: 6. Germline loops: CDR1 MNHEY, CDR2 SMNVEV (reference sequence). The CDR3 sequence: CASSFRASGRVTDTQYF. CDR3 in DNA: TGTGCCAGCAGTTTTAGGGCTAGCGGGAGGGTCACAGATACGCAGTATTTT.

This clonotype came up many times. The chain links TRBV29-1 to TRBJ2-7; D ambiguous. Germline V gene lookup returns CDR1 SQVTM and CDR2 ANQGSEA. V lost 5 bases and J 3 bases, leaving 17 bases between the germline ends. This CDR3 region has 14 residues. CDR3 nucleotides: TGCAGCGTTATGCTAAGGGATCTGGACTACGAGCAGTACTTC. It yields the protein CSVMLRDLDYEQYF.

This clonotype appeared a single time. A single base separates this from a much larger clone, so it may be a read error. The CDR3 loop reads CTSSLEGGAGEQYF. CDR3 bases: TGTACCAGCAGCTTGGAAGGCGGGGCGGGGGAGCAGTACTTC. J is TRBJ2-4 and V is TRBV5-6, with 7 bases matching TRBD2. This CDR3 is built from 14 residues. Germline CDR1 SGHDT, CDR2 YYEEEE.

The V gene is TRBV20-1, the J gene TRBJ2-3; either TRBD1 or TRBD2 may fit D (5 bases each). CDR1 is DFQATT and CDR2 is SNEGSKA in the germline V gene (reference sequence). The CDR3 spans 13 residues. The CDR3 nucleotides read TGCAGCGGTCGGGGCCTCGACACAGATACGCAGTATTTT. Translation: CSGRGLDTDTQYF.

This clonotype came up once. In DNA, the CDR3 is TGTGCCAGCAGTCTGAGGGGGGTTTCACCCCTCCACTTT. This gives the protein CASSLRGVSPLHF. The chain employs TRBV28 and TRBJ1-6, with a possible D match to TRBD1 (6 bases). The CDR3 totals 13 residues. V was clipped by 5 bases and J by 9 bases, with 11 bases between them. Germline V gives CDR1 MDHEN, CDR2 SYDVKM.

The CDR3 loop is CASSPGTSGAGEQYF. As DNA, the CDR3 is TGTGCCAGCAGCCCCGGGACTAGCGGGGCGGGCGAGCAGTACTTC. The rearrangement joins TRBV3-1 to TRBJ2-7; 13 positions agree with TRBD2. Germline V lookup: CDR1 LGHDT, CDR2 YNNKEL (reference sequence). This CDR3 is built from 15 residues. J gave up 6 bases and V 4 bases, and 6 bases lay outside the gene matches.

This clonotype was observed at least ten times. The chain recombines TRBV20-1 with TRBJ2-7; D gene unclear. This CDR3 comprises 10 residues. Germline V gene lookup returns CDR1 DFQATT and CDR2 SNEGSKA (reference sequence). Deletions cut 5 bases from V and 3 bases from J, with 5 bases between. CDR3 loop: CSAQSYEQYF. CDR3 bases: TGCAGTGCTCAAAGCTACGAGCAGTACTTC.

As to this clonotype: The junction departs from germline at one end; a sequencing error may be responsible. The CDR3 protein is CASSLNRGWDTETFF. The CDR3 DNA reads TGTGCCAGCAGCTTAAACAGGGGTTGGGACACTGAAACTTTCTTT. This chain joins TRBV7-8 and TRBJ1-1; 7 nucleotides line up with TRBD1. The germline V gene has CDR1 SGHVS and CDR2 FQNEAQ. This CDR3 region has 15 residues.